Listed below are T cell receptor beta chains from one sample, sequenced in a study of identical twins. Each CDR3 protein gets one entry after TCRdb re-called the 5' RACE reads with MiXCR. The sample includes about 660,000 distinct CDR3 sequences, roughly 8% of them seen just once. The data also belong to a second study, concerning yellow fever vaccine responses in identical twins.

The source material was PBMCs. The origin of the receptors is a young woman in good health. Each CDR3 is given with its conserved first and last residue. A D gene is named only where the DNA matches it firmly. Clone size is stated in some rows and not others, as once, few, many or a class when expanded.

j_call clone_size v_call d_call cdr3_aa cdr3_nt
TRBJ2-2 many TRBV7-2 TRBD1 CASRGQQNTGELFF TGTGCCAGCAGGGGACAGCAGAACACCGGGGAGCTGTTTTTT
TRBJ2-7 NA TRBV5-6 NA CASSRSAIYEQYF TGTGCCAGCAGCCGGAGTGCCATCTACGAGCAGTACTTC
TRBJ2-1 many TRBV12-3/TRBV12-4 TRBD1 CASSPGDRPLRNEQFF TGTGCCAGCAGTCCCGGGGACAGGCCTTTGCGGAATGAGCAGTTCTTC
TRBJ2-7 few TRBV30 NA CALEDPSYEQYF TGTGCCTTAGAGGACCCCTCCTACGAGCAGTACTTC
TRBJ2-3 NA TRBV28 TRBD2 CASSRGGSGSTDTQYF TGTGCCAGCAGCCGTGGGGGTAGCGGGAGCACAGATACGCAGTATTTT
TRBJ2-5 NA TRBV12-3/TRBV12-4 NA CASSFARKETQYF TGTGCCAGCAGTTTTGCCAGGAAAGAGACCCAGTACTTC
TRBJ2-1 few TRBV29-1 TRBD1 CSVEDRTGVGEQFF TGCAGCGTTGAAGACAGGACAGGGGTCGGTGAGCAGTTCTTC
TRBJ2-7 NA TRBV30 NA CAWTASEIFSFYEQYF TGTGCCTGGACTGCTAGCGAGATATTCAGTTTCTACGAGCAGTACTTC
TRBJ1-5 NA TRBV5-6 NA CASSLGGFSNQPQHF TGTGCCAGCAGCTTGGGAGGGTTTAGCAATCAGCCCCAGCATTTT
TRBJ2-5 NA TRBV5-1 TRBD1 CASSNRTGGETQYF TGCGCCAGCAGCAACCGGACAGGTGGTGAGACCCAGTACTTC
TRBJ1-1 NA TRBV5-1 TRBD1 CASTFTGGLRTEAFF TGCGCCAGCACTTTTACAGGGGGCCTGCGCACTGAAGCTTTCTTT
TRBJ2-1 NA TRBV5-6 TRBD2 CASTQSGTSGSGEQFF TGTGCCAGCACACAATCCGGGACTAGCGGGAGTGGGGAGCAGTTCTTC
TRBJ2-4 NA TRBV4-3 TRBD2 CASSPRLAGGKKNIQYF TGCGCCAGCAGCCCGAGACTAGCGGGAGGGAAAAAAAACATTCAGTACTTC
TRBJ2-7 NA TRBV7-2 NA CASSSEAGEEYEQYF TGTGCCAGCAGCTCGGAAGCAGGGGAGGAGTACGAGCAGTACTTC
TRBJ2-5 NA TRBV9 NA CASSGVGGNGETQYF TGTGCCAGCAGCGGGGTTGGCGGGAATGGCGAGACCCAGTACTTC
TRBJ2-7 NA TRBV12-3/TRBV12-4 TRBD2 CASSIGTSVYEQYF TGTGCCAGCAGTATCGGGACTAGCGTGTACGAGCAGTACTTC
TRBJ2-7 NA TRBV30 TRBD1 CAWSKDRTGKPYEQYF TGTGCCTGGAGTAAGGACCGGACAGGGAAACCCTACGAGCAGTACTTC
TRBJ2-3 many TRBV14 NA CASSQDLFGRDTQYF TGTGCCAGCAGCCAAGATTTATTCGGAAGAGATACGCAGTATTTT
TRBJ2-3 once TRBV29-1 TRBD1 CSVDRGQDTQYF TGCAGCGTTGACAGGGGGCAGGATACGCAGTATTTT
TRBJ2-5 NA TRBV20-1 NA CSARETGLRETQYF TGCAGTGCTAGAGAAACAGGGTTGCGAGAGACCCAGTACTTC
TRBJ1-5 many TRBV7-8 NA CASSLAGRAQPQHF TGTGCCAGCAGCTTAGCCGGACGGGCACAGCCCCAGCATTTT
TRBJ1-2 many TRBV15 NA CATSRETPGYGYTF TGTGCCACCAGCAGAGAAACCCCAGGCTATGGCTACACCTTC
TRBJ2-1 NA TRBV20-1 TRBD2 CSAHGTSGRNEQFF TGCAGTGCTCACGGGACTAGCGGGAGAAATGAGCAGTTCTTC
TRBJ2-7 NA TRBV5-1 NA CASSLVGRPEYEQYF TGCGCCAGCAGCTTGGTGGGTCGACCGGAGTACGAGCAGTACTTC
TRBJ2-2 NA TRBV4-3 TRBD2 CASSRGLGWGELFF TGCGCCAGCAGCCGCGGACTAGGGTGGGGGGAGCTGTTTTTT
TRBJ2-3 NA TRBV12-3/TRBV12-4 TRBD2 CASSPPSGGANTQYF TGTGCCAGCAGCCCCCCTAGCGGGGGGGCGAATACGCAGTATTTT
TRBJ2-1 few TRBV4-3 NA CASSPYPDYYNEQFF TGCGCCAGCAGCCCGTACCCGGACTACTACAATGAGCAGTTCTTC
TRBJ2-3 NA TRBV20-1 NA CSRAGGRTSTDTQYF TGCAGTAGGGCGGGCGGCCGAACTAGCACAGATACGCAGTATTTT
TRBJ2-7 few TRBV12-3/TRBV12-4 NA CASSVGGVTYEQYF TGTGCCAGCAGTGTGGGTGGAGTTACTTACGAGCAGTACTTC
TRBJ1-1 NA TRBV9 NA CASSVDRVNTEAFF TGTGCCAGCAGCGTAGATAGGGTGAACACTGAAGCTTTCTTT
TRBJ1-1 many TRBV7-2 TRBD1 CASSILQGANTEAFF TGTGCCAGCAGCATACTACAGGGGGCGAACACTGAAGCTTTCTTT
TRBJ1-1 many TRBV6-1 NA CASRGTNTEAFF TGTGCCAGCAGGGGGACGAACACTGAAGCTTTCTTT
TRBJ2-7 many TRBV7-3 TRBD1 CASSLTGQTIEQYF TGTGCCAGCAGCTTAACGGGACAGACAATAGAGCAGTACTTC
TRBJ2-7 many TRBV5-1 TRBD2 CASTFESGTNAYEQYF TGCGCCAGCACCTTTGAGAGCGGGACGAACGCCTACGAGCAGTACTTC
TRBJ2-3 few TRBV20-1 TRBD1 CSARSRLGTDITDTQYF TGCAGTGCTAGATCTAGACTCGGGACAGACATCACAGATACGCAGTATTTT